This TCR beta chain was sequenced for a study of blood T cells in healthy people across ages. Primed by a sample-barcoded 5' primer and a J-beta primer mix, a second PCR proceeded for roughly 6 to 12 cycles. A single record per CDR3 protein comes from TCRdb applying MiXCR to the 5' RACE reads. Among 1.5 million to 2 million distinct CDR3 sequences listed, less than 50% were seen once. The TCR comes from a middle-aged woman in good health. The material sequenced was blood.

The CDR3 protein is CASSQEYKTNYGYTF. The CDR3 bases are TGCGCCAGCAGCCAAGAATACAAAACTAACTATGGCTACACCTTC. This chain connects TRBV4-3 to TRBJ1-2; D remains ambiguous. Deletions cut 0 bases from V and 0 bases from J, with 8 bases between. Germline V CDR1 and CDR2: LGHNA, YSLEER. This CDR3 contains 15 residues.